This TCR beta chain was retrieved from a study of graft-versus-host responses after intestinal transplantation. The study's findings and limits: Marrow from the recipient contained GvH clones, some of which had appeared first in ileum or blood. Circulating GvH clones peaking coincided with falling HvG clones soon after transplant.

As concerns this clone: Its antigen is not identified.

This CDR3 is built from 15 residues. CDR1 LGHNT and CDR2 FRNRAP come from the germline V gene. Trimming cost V 1 base and J 10 bases; bases outside gene matches: 8. The data were produced by immunoSEQ multiplex PCR, yet TCRdb's version contains in-frame clones alone and is incomplete. The sample holds 35,000 to 55,000 clones; roughly 91% are singletons and the top ten take around 6.1%. The origin of this receptor is a human patient who received an intestinal transplant, so some T cells may come from the graft donor. The specimen was PBMCs, collected around 27 months after a first intestinal transplant, on the day of a second. This rearrangement joins TRBV12-5 to TRBJ2-2, with 8 nucleotides matching TRBD2. CDR3 in amino acids: CASGLGTSPGEELFF. The CDR3 DNA sequence: TGTGCTAGTGGTTTGGGGACTAGCCCGGGGGAGGAGCTGTTTTTT.